This T cell receptor beta chain appears in the sequencing data of a study of cytomegalovirus exposure and HLA in healthy donors. The CDR3 totals 15 residues. The germline CDR1 and CDR2 sequences are SGHTA and FQGNSA. Trimming cost V 5 bases and J 10 bases; bases outside gene matches: 9. PCR used 60 Vbeta primers and 13 Jbeta primers. The protocol was immunoSEQ multiplex PCR, while the TCRdb copy is restricted to in-frame clones and leaves out a portion. The repertoire holds around 240,000 clones, 82% seen once, with 5.4% in the top ten. This receptor was identified in a woman between 35 and 50 years old in good health and CMV-seropositive. The sample was PBMCs. The chain carries TRBV7-2 and TRBJ2-1; 12 nucleotides align to TRBD2. The chain's CDR3 is CASSPRLAGDGEQFF. CDR3 nucleotides: TGTGCCAGCAGCCCTCGACTAGCGGGAGACGGGGAGCAGTTCTTC.